The sequence of this T cell receptor (beta chain) was determined in a study of cytomegalovirus exposure and HLA in healthy donors. Study-wide context: Sequencing of approximately 190 million T cells in an earlier analysis found 100 million to 140 million unique TCR beta sequences. Of all 400 or so donors who were genotyped, around 82% belonged to the Caucasian-associated ancestry cluster.

General study results and limits: Some V segments could not be told apart, so they were left out, TRBV6-2 and TRBV6-3 among them.

CDR1 is SSHAT and CDR2 is FNYEAQ in the germline V gene (reference sequence). The CDR3 is made up of 15 amino acids. This clone was counted a few times. The antigen remains unidentified. One end of the junction does not line up with germline, which may come from a read error. With 60 Vbeta and 13 Jbeta primers, the PCR was carried out. TCRdb's table, derived via immunoSEQ multiplex PCR, lists solely in-frame clones and lacks some. The table lists 130,000 or so clones, about four fifths of them singletons. Sequenced: PBMCs. The TCR was taken from a woman between 50 and 59 years old in good health and CMV-seropositive. The chain couples TRBV7-7 to TRBJ2-1, with TRBD2 matching over 7 bases. The chain's CDR3 is CASSLSGAGYNEQFF. The CDR3 DNA is TGTGCTAGCAGCTTAAGCGGGGCCGGCTACAATGAGCAGTTCTTC.